This T cell receptor (beta chain) was identified in a study of blood T cell repertoires in COVID-19. Study at large: Some COVID-19 samples were acute and others convalescent; all came from the United States, Italy and Spain. PBMCs, B-cell-depleted T cells, or T cells were the source of the cDNA or gDNA that made up the material.

This clone has only one observation. One junction end disagrees with the germline gene, perhaps due to a read error. While infection was still active, Seattle patients were enrolled and then followed longitudinally. As handled by the study authors: Reference gene primer amplification gave nucleated cell count estimates. Sequencing used immunoSEQ multiplex PCR; TCRdb keeps in-frame clones, though not all of them. D and trimming come from the DNA, and the V and J calls and clone size come from that table. This sample carries over 150,000 clones, more than 75% of them seen once, and the ten largest clones take about 5%. The clonotype was recovered from a man younger than 35 with COVID-19, enrolled during active disease. The sequenced material came from peripheral blood.

This chain's CDR3 is CASSPVGTEETQYF. In DNA, the CDR3 is TGTGCTAGCAGCCCCGTGGGGACAGAAGAGACCCAGTACTTC. The chain couples TRBV7-7 to TRBJ2-5; 7 bases are a match to TRBD1. CDR1 and CDR2 (germline): SSHAT, FNYEAQ (reference sequence). The CDR3 contains 14 residues.